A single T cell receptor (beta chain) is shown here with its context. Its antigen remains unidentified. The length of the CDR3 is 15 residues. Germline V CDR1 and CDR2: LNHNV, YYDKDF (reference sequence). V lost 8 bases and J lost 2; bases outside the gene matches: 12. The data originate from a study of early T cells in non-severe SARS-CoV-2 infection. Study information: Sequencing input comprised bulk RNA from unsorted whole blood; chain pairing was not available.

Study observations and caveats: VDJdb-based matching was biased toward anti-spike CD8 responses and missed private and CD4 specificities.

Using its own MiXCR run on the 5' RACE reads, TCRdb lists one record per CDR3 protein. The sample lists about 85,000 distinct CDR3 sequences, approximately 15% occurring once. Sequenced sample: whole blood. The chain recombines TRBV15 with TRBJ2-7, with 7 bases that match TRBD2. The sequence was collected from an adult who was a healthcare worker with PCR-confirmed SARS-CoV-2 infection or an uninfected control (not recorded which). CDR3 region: CATLRELAAPYEQYF. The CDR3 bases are TGTGCCACCCTGAGGGAGCTAGCGGCCCCCTACGAGCAGTACTTC.